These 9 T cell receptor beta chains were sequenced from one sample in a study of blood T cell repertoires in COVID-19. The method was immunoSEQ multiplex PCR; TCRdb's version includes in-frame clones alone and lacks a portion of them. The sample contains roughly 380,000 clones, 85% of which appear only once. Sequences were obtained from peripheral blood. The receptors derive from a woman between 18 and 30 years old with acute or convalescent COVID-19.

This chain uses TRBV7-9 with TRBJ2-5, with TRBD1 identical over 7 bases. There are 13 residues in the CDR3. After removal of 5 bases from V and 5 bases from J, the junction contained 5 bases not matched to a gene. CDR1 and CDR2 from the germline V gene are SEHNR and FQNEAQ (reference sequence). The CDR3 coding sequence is TGTGCCAGCAGCGTACAGGGGTGGGAGACCCAGTACTTC. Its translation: CASSVQGWETQYF.

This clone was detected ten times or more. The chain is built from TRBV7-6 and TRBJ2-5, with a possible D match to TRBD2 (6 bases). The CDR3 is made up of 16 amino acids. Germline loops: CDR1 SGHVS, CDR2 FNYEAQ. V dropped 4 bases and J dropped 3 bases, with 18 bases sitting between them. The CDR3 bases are TGTGCCAGCAGCTCATATGGAGGGTGGGAGAAAGAGACCCAGTACTTC. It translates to CASSSYGGWEKETQYF.

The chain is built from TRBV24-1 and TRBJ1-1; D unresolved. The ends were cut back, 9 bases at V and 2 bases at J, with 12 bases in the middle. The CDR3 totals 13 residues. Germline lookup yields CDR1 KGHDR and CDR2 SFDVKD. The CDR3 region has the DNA TGTGCCACCGGTTCCCTACCAAACACTGAAGCTTTCTTT. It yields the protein CATGSLPNTEAFF.

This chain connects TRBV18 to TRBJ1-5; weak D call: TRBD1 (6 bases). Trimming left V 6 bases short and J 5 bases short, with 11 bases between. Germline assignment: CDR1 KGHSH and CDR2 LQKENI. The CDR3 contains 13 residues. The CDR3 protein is CASSSDRDQPQHF. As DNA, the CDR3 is TGTGCCAGCTCTTCGGACAGAGATCAGCCCCAGCATTTT.

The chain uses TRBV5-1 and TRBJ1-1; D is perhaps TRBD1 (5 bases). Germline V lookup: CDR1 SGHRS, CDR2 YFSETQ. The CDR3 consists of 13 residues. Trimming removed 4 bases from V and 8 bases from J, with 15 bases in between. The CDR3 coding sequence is TGCGCCAGCAGCCCGAGGGACTTGGAAGAAGCTTTCTTT. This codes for CASSPRDLEEAFF.

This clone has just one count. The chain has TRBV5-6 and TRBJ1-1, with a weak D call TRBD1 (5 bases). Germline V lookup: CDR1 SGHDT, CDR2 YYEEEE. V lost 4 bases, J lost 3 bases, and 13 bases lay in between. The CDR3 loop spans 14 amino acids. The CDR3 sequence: CASSVLREDTEAFF. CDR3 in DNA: TGTGCCAGCAGCGTACTCAGGGAAGACACTGAAGCTTTCTTT.

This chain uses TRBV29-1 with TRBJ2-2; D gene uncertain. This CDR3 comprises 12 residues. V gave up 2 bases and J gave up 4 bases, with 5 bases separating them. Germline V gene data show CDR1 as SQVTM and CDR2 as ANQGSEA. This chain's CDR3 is CSVEWATGELFF. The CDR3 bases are TGCAGCGTTGAATGGGCCACCGGGGAGCTGTTTTTT.

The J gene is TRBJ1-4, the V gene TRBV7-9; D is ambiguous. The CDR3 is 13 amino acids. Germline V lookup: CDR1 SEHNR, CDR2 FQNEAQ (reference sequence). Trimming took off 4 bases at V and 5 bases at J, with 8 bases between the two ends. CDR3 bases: TGTGCCAGCAGCTCACGACAAAATGAAAAACTGTTTTTT. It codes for CASSSRQNEKLFF.

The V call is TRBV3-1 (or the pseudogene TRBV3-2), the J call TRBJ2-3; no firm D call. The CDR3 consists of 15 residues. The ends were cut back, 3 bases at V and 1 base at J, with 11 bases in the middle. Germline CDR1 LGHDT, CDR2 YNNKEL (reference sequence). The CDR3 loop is CASSQGPLGTDTQYF. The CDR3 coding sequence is TGTGCCAGCAGCCAGGGCCCTCTGGGCACAGATACGCAGTATTTT.